Described below is a single T cell receptor (beta chain) sequence and its context. The specificity of this receptor is unknown. Base qualities were left out, and no much larger clone turns up one base away. These data are taken from a study of identical twins listed by TCRdb under 2016. About the study as a whole: To test whether fetal clonotypes persist, this study deep-sequenced TCR alpha and beta repertoires from monozygotic twins, from unrelated adults of various ages, and from cord blood. To rule out contamination, the twin experiments were replicated at different times with different library preparation protocols. What the work shows at the level of the full study, not this receptor alone: Compared with coincidental sharing between unrelated individuals, out-of-frame TCR alpha sequences shared between twins had an excess of sequences with low generation probability. Invariant T cells such as MAIT and iNKT could partly confound zero-insertion analyses, though diverse VJ usage argued against this for most clonotypes. Fewer insertions were carried by abundant cord blood beta clonotypes, a similar but weaker trend appeared in young adult naive repertoires, and no such trend appeared in memory repertoires. Because the same donors could not be followed over many years, the conclusions depended on cross-sectional statistical analysis. The excess sharing between twins in beta out-of-frame sequences was weaker because fewer shared sequences reduced the signal-to-noise ratio. In monozygotic twins, out-of-frame TCR alpha sharing was systematically underestimated by recombination models, although the models agreed with sharing between unrelated individuals.

Every donor was a healthy Caucasian. The receptor library was made with 5' RACE. The sample was run on an Illumina HiSeq 2000. A universal primer binding site was introduced by template switching, and a unique molecular identifier was present in the final cDNA, enabling accurate counting of TCR cDNA molecules. Specific primers in the conserved constant-segment region were used to synthesize first-strand cDNA for TCR alpha and beta chains. To control for contamination, every cDNA library was double barcoded, receiving both a SMART-Mk sample barcode and Illumina barcodes. TruSeq adapter sequences, together with Illumina sample barcodes, were added in two successive PCR steps. The TCR alpha and beta cDNA libraries were sequenced on the Illumina HiSeq platform using custom primers. As for the authors' bioinformatics: Unique molecular identifiers were extracted from raw reads with MiGEC, and CDR3 positions were determined with MiXCR. Recombination models were inferred per individual with the repgenHMM and IGoR tools using an EM algorithm. The analysis of shared clonotypes was done with the tcR package in R, with sharing normalized by the product of cloneset sizes. Out-of-frame nonproductive sequences were analyzed to study raw recombination free of thymic and clonal selection effects. TCRdb trimmed public reads at Q25 via fastp, called clones via MiXCR and kept in-frame beta chains. Rows are unified per CDR3 protein, each entry keeping the most common DNA and genes. TCRdb, not the original authors, processed these V and J calls. The sample table lists some 1,700,000 distinct CDR3 sequences, 25% to 35% of them with a count of one. Approximately 0.25% of the sample belongs to the ten largest clones.

V is cut back by 4 bases and J by 5 bases, with 9 bases in the junction unmatched. There are 15 amino acids in the CDR3, from cysteine to phenylalanine inclusive. Just CDR3 DNA is preserved here, 45 bases in frame from base 1. CDR1 and CDR2, looked up from the germline V gene, are SGHRS and YFSETQ. The clonotype originates from a newborn girl in good health. The sequenced sample consisted of cord blood. In this chain, TRBV5-1 is recombined with TRBJ2-1; 7 bases in the middle match TRBD1. The bases read TGCGCCAGCAGCAATGATGACAGGGACCACAATGAGCAGTTCTTC. This yields the protein CASSNDDRDHNEQFF.